This T cell receptor beta chain was sequenced in a study of blood T cell repertoires in COVID-19. Overall study context: Researchers got acute and convalescent COVID-19 samples from the United States, Italy and Spain. T cells, B-cell-depleted T cells, or PBMCs supplied cDNA or gDNA.

Trimming removed 8 bases from V and 5 bases from J; junction bases left unmatched: 10. Germline values: CDR1 MDHEN, CDR2 SYDVKM. The CDR3 covers 14 residues. Original methodology: For nucleated cells, counts were estimated from reference gene primer amplification. The protocol was immunoSEQ multiplex PCR, while the TCRdb copy is restricted to in-frame clones and leaves out a portion. That table gives V, J and clone size, and the DNA gave D and trimming. The table shows almost 55,000 clones, with around four fifths occurring only once. The receptor comes from a human donor in a cohort sampled during active COVID-19. The chain joins TRBV28 to TRBJ2-5, with 8 bases that match TRBD2. Sequencing input: peripheral blood. Written as DNA, the CDR3 is TGTGCCAGCGGCCCCGGGGGGGCCAGGGAGACCCAGTACTTC. It is translated as CASGPGGARETQYF. The full variable domain, completed using reference TRBV28 and TRBJ2-5, is DVKVTQSSRYLVKRTGEKVFLECVQDMDHENMFWYRQDPGLGLRLIYFSYDVKMKEKGDIPEGYSVSREKKERFSLILESASTNQTSMYLCASGPGGARETQYFGPGTRLLVL.